The clone carrying this T cell receptor (beta chain) was seen ten or more times. Its antigen is unidentified. What was amplified from RNA transcripts were TCR beta CDR3 regions. TCR CDR3 regions were first amplified by RT-PCR with HTBI primers. A single record per CDR3 protein comes from TCRdb applying MiXCR to the multiplex PCR reads. The repertoire consists of 550,000 to 600,000 distinct CDR3 sequences, with 40% to 55% occurring once and the leading ten covering under 20%. This sample is drawn from a study of T cells in Graves' hyperthyroidism and ophthalmopathy. Whole-study results and caveats: Stable hyperthyroidism was separated from ophthalmopathy by a model based on 13 V-J features.

The sample comprised peripheral blood or thyroid tissue (not recorded which). This TCR came from an adult woman with Graves' disease, either hyperthyroidism or ophthalmopathy (not recorded which).

Here the CDR3 reads CASSLEIGNYGYTF. The CDR3 nucleotides read TGCGCCAGCAGCTTGGAGATAGGAAACTATGGCTACACCTTC. V is TRBV5-1 and J is TRBJ1-2; D is ambiguous. Deletions cut 0 bases from V and 2 bases from J, with 8 bases between. The CDR3 sequence is 14 residues long. Germline CDR1 is SGHRS and CDR2 is YFSETQ.